The 15 T cell receptor beta chains listed next were all sequenced from one sample in a study of identical twins. TCRdb re-analysed the 5' RACE reads in MiXCR, keeping a single row per CDR3 protein. Seen here are about 890,000 distinct CDR3 sequences, 10% to 15% observed once, and the top ten hold around 1.6%. The same data also contributed to another study, on yellow fever vaccine responses in identical twins.

The sample was PBMCs. The receptors originated from a woman in her late teens or twenties in good health.

The chain is built from TRBV20-1 and TRBJ2-7; D is perhaps TRBD2 (6 bases). The CDR3 sequence is 18 residues long. Trimming stripped 0 bases from V and 0 bases from J, with 21 bases between. Germline lookup yields CDR1 DFQATT and CDR2 SNEGSKA (reference sequence). CDR3: CSARDGGTVIRSSYEQYF. CDR3 coding DNA: TGCAGTGCTAGAGATGGGGGGACTGTTATCCGAAGCTCCTACGAGCAGTACTTC.

A few counts support this clonotype. The chain couples TRBV28 to TRBJ1-4, with 7 bases aligning to TRBD1. The germline V gene encodes CDR1 MDHEN and CDR2 SYDVKM. Trimming at V came to 3 bases and at J to 1 base, leaving 2 bases not matched to a gene. The CDR3 has 15 residues. CDR3 residues: CASSFTGVTNEKLFF. CDR3 nucleotide sequence: TGTGCCAGCAGTTTTACAGGGGTAACTAATGAAAAACTGTTTTTT.

The chain uses TRBV12-3 or TRBV12-4 and TRBJ2-2; TRBD1 might be the D (6 bases). This CDR3 comprises 16 residues. V lost 4 bases and J 6 bases, leaving 18 bases between the germline ends. CDR3 DNA: TGTGCCAGCAGTTCCCAGGGGATAAGGGCACCCGGGGAGCTGTTTTTT. It yields the protein CASSSQGIRAPGELFF.

This clonotype was observed a few times. The chain has TRBV12-3 or TRBV12-4 and TRBJ2-2; 10 bases match TRBD1. The CDR3 runs 15 residues. Unmatched junction bases numbered 6, after V lost 3 bases and J lost 8 bases. CDR3 sequence: CASSFRTGGAGELFF. The CDR3 coding sequence is TGTGCCAGCAGTTTCCGGACAGGGGGTGCGGGGGAGCTGTTTTTT.

The chain carries TRBV24-1 and TRBJ2-2; 10 positions match TRBD2. The CDR3 totals 17 residues. The trim removed 2 bases at V and 4 bases at J, leaving 6 bases unmatched. Germline assignment: CDR1 KGHDR and CDR2 SFDVKD. DNA for the CDR3: TGTGCCACCAGTGATTATCTAGCGGGAGCTACCACCGGGGAGCTGTTTTTT. Translating gives CATSDYLAGATTGELFF.

The chain combines TRBV20-1 with TRBJ2-3; the D gene is possibly TRBD2 (6 bases). Germline CDR1 reads DFQATT; CDR2 reads SNEGSKA (reference sequence). Trimming cost V 6 bases and J 5 bases, with 9 bases left between them. This CDR3 contains 11 residues. The CDR3 loop reads CSAPRGDTQYF. The CDR3, as DNA: TGCAGTGCCCCGCGGGGAGATACGCAGTATTTT.

In DNA form, the CDR3 reads TGTGCCAGCAGTTACTCTCCGGGACAGGTGGTAGCTTTCTTT. Its protein is CASSYSPGQVVAFF. The J gene is TRBJ1-1, the V gene TRBV6-5, with 8 nucleotides matching TRBD1. Germline CDR1 is MNHEY and CDR2 is SVGAGI. The CDR3 has 14 amino acids. Trimming cost V 0 bases and J 10 bases; bases outside gene matches: 7.

In this sample, this clonotype turned up many times. The genes are TRBV12-3 or TRBV12-4 and TRBJ1-2; D uncertain. This CDR3 region has 15 residues. V gave up 5 bases and J gave up 2 bases, with 15 bases separating them. CDR3 amino acids: CASSPDPVKNYGYTF. The CDR3 region has the DNA TGTGCCAGCAGTCCAGACCCGGTGAAGAACTATGGCTACACCTTC.

Ten or more counts support this clonotype. One end of the junction does not line up with germline, which may come from a read error. This rearrangement joins TRBV5-1 to TRBJ1-4; no reliable D call. This CDR3 comprises 14 residues. Germline V gene data show CDR1 as SGHRS and CDR2 as YFSETQ. CDR3 coding DNA: TGTGCCAGCAGTTTATCCGGGACTAATGAAAAACTGTTTTTT. It specifies CASSLSGTNEKLFF. Complete variable domain (other parts from reference TRBV5-1 and TRBJ1-4): KAGVTQTPRYLIKTRGQQVTLSCSPISGHRSVSWYQQTPGQGLQFLFEYFSETQRNKGNFPGRFSGRQFSNSRSEMNVSTLELGDSALYLCASSLSGTNEKLFFGSGTQLSVL.

CDR3 DNA: TGTGCCAGCAGCTTACGCCGGGAGGGGAACACTGAAGCTTTCTTT. Translation: CASSLRREGNTEAFF. The chain is built from TRBV7-8 and TRBJ1-1; no definite D call. Germline V gene data show CDR1 as SGHVS and CDR2 as FQNEAQ. Trimming left V 2 bases short and J 1 base short, with 11 bases between. CDR3 length equals 15 residues.

The V call is TRBV28, the J call TRBJ2-5; the D gene could be TRBD1 or TRBD2 (6 bases each). Trimming stripped 7 bases from V and 5 bases from J, with 14 bases between. Germline lookup yields CDR1 MDHEN and CDR2 SYDVKM. The CDR3 is 13 amino acids. The CDR3 DNA reads as TGTGCCAGCACCCCCTGGAGGGGGGAGACCCAGTACTTC. Encoded protein: CASTPWRGETQYF. Based on the CDR3 plus reference TRBV28 and TRBJ2-5, the full variable domain is DVKVTQSSRYLVKRTGEKVFLECVQDMDHENMFWYRQDPGLGLRLIYFSYDVKMKEKGDIPEGYSVSREKKERFSLILESASTNQTSMYLCASTPWRGETQYFGPGTRLLVL.

This clonotype was picked up many times. The chain links TRBV10-3 to TRBJ1-5; D is uncertain. Trimming shortened V by 8 bases and J by 1 base, and 9 bases separated the two germline ends. CDR1 ENHRY and CDR2 SYGVKD come from the germline V gene. The CDR3 has 13 residues. CDR3 amino acids: CAIGQDSNQPQHF. CDR3 in DNA: TGTGCCATCGGGCAGGACAGCAATCAGCCCCAGCATTTT.

The rearrangement links TRBV14 to TRBJ2-5; 7 nucleotides align to TRBD2. V trimming: 1 base; J trimming: 1 base; junction bases outside the gene matches: 9. Germline V lookup: CDR1 SGHDN, CDR2 FVKESK. The CDR3 extends over 17 amino acids. The CDR3 DNA is TGTGCCAGCAGCCAAGGCGAGGTACTAGCGCCCCAAGAGACCCAGTACTTC. This encodes CASSQGEVLAPQETQYF. The entire variable domain, with the rest obtained from reference TRBV14 and TRBJ2-5, is as follows: EAGVTQFPSHSVIEKGQTVTLRCDPISGHDNLYWYRRVMGKEIKFLLHFVKESKQDESGMPNNRFLAERTGGTYSTLKVQPAELEDSGVYFCASSQGEVLAPQETQYFGPGTRLLVL.

At least ten counts were recorded for this clonotype. The rearrangement joins TRBV3-1 to TRBJ2-5; D might be TRBD2 (5 bases). The germline V gene has CDR1 LGHDT and CDR2 YNNKEL (reference sequence). The CDR3 loop spans 15 amino acids. The V end was cut by 4 bases, the J end by 2 bases, with 14 bases between. The CDR3 reads CASSRKTGLQETQYF. The DNA for the CDR3 is TGTGCCAGCAGCCGAAAGACTGGACTTCAAGAGACCCAGTACTTC.

This clonotype was seen more than once but under ten times. The gene calls are TRBV5-1 and TRBJ2-2; the D is unclear. V was shortened by 4 bases and J by 7 bases, with 8 bases between the two germline ends. The CDR3 is 12 amino acids. CDR1 is SGHRS and CDR2 is YFSETQ in the germline V gene. This CDR3 reads CASSIRDGELFF. CDR3 coding DNA: TGCGCCAGCAGCATAAGGGACGGGGAGCTGTTTTTT.